Below are 3 T cell receptor beta chains sequenced from a single sample in a study of T cell responses to AZD1222 COVID-19 vaccine. Clones were read by immunoSEQ multiplex PCR, and TCRdb kept only the in-frame ones, dropping some. Among 70,000 to 90,000 clones listed, 70% to 85% were seen once. Specimen: peripheral blood, collected on day 0 of AZD1222 vaccination. The receptors were gathered from an adult in good health.

The chain links TRBV5-1 to TRBJ2-1; 7 bases map to TRBD2. V was pared by 4 bases and J by 7 bases, with 11 bases of the junction left unmatched. Germline CDR1 reads SGHRS; CDR2 reads YFSETQ. The CDR3 is 15 residues long. The CDR3 loop reads CASSPTGRGLNEQFF. The CDR3 region has the DNA TGCGCCAGCAGCCCGACTGGGCGGGGACTAAATGAGCAGTTCTTC.

The chain is built from TRBV19 and TRBJ1-6; D remains ambiguous. V was shortened by 6 bases and J by 5 bases, with 5 bases between the two germline ends. The V gene's germline CDR1 is LNHDA and CDR2 SQIVND (reference sequence). CDR3 length: 12 amino acids. CDR3 loop: CASRGNNSPLHF. In DNA, the CDR3 is TGTGCCAGTAGGGGGAATAATTCACCCCTCCACTTT.

About this clone itself: Within the sample, other DNA sequences also encode this same CDR3. V and J are TRBV5-1 and TRBJ2-2, with no clear D. Looked up from germline, CDR1 is SGHRS and CDR2 is YFSETQ. This CDR3 region has 13 residues. Deletions cut 0 bases from V and 4 bases from J, with 4 bases between. DNA of the CDR3: TGCGCCAGCAGCTTGGGTGGCACCGGGGAGCTGTTTTTT. Its translation: CASSLGGTGELFF.